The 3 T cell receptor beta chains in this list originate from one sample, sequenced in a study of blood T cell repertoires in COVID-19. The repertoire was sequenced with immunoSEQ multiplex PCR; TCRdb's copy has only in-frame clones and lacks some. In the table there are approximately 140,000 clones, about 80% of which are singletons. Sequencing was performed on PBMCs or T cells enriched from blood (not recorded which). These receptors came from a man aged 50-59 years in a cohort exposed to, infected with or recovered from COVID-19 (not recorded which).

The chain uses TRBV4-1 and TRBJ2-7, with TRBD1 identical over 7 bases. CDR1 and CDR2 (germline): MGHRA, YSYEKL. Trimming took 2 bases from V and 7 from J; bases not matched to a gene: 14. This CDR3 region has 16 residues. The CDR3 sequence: CASSQLYRDSQREQYF. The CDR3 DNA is TGCGCCAGCAGCCAACTTTACCGGGACAGCCAGAGAGAGCAGTACTTC.

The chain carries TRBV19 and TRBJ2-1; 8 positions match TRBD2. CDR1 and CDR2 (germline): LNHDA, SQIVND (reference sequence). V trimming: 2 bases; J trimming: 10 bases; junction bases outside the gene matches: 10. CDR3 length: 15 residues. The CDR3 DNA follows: TGTGCCAGTAGTATATGGCTAGCGGGCACGACCGAGCAGTTCTTC. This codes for CASSIWLAGTTEQFF.

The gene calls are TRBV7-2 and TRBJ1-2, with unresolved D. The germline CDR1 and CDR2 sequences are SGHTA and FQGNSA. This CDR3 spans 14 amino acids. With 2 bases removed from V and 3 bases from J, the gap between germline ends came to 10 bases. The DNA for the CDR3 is TGTGCCAGCAGCTTACAAATGGAGTACTATGGCTACACCTTC. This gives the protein CASSLQMEYYGYTF.